Below are 27 T cell receptor beta chains sequenced from a single sample in a study of tumor-infiltrating lymphocytes in primary liver carcinoma. The study co-extracted DNA and RNA from around 20-30 mg of unsorted bulk tissue. A primer in the constant region served to generate TCR beta cDNA from 500 ng of total RNA. Slightly modified ARM-PCR, run as three nested multiplex PCR rounds, produced the TCR beta libraries. Researchers ran the first two PCR rounds for roughly 10 cycles each with TRBV1-TRBV30 forward primers and a C-beta reverse primer. TCRdb itself ran the multiplex PCR reads through MiXCR, one entry per CDR3 protein. The table includes about 100,000 distinct CDR3 sequences, approximately 70% detected once. The sample was liver tumor tissue from sampling region 2. Stated subset: tumor region T2, inferior pole. All receptors come from a woman in her sixties or seventies with primary liver carcinoma and hepatitis B virus infection.

Points on this clonotype: The junction departs from germline at one end; a sequencing error may be responsible. CDR3: CASSQADRERNEQFF. Here the CDR3 DNA reads TGTGCCAGCAGCCAAGCAGACAGGGAGCGGAATGAGCAGTTCTTC. The chain carries TRBV4-1 and TRBJ2-1; 7 bases agree with TRBD1. The CDR3 length is 15 residues. Germline loops: CDR1 MGHRA, CDR2 YSYEKL.

This clonotype was seen ten or more times. The chain couples TRBV12-3 or TRBV12-4 to TRBJ1-2; 8 bases map to TRBD1. After removal of 6 bases from V and 8 bases from J, the junction contained 11 bases not matched to a gene. CDR3 size: 14 residues. The CDR3 DNA follows: TGTGCCAGCAGGCCCGCCGGACAGGGAAAAGGCTACACCTTC. This codes for CASRPAGQGKGYTF.

This clonotype occurred a few times. Compared with germline, one end of the junction differs, possibly owing to a read error. The genes are TRBV7-8 and TRBJ2-6, with 8 nucleotides matching TRBD2. The germline CDR1 and CDR2 sequences are SGHVS and FQNEAQ. This CDR3 is built from 17 residues. CDR3 sequence: CASSISGARPGTNVLTF. As DNA, the CDR3 is TGTGCCAGCAGTATTAGCGGGGCCAGGCCTGGGACCAACGTCCTGACTTTC.

This chain connects TRBV5-1 to TRBJ1-1, with D hard to call. V was shortened by 3 bases and J by 3 bases, with 9 bases between the two germline ends. CDR3 length equals 13 residues. The germline V gene encodes CDR1 SGHRS and CDR2 YFSETQ. CDR3 in amino acids: CASSYDTYTEAFF. The CDR3, as DNA: TGCGCCAGCAGCTACGACACTTACACTGAAGCTTTCTTT.

This sequence joins TRBV24-1 and TRBJ2-1, with 12 bases lining up with TRBD2. After removal of 2 bases from V and 4 bases from J, the junction contained 8 bases not matched to a gene. Per the germline V gene, CDR1 is KGHDR and CDR2 is SFDVKD. CDR3 length equals 18 residues. CDR3 DNA: TGTGCCACCAGTGATTCGACTAGCGGGGGAATGGGATACAATGAGCAGTTCTTC. The encoded protein is CATSDSTSGGMGYNEQFF.

The chain links TRBV28 to TRBJ2-2; 7 nucleotides align to TRBD2. The length of the CDR3 is 14 residues. The ends lost 10 bases at V and 6 bases at J; junction bases unmatched: 11. CDR1 is MDHEN, CDR2 SYDVKM, per germline. The CDR3 region has the DNA TGTGCCAACGGCGGGACTATCAACGCCGGGGAGCTGTTTTTT. This sequence encodes CANGGTINAGELFF.

A note on this clonotype: Because the CDR3 is missing its conserved closing phenylalanine or tryptophan, this is likely a read error. The chain has TRBV5-4 and TRBJ2-7, with 10 bases matching TRBD1. In germline, CDR1 is SGHNT, CDR2 YYREEE (reference sequence). CDR3 size: 14 residues. As DNA, the CDR3 is TGTCCCAGCAGCGTTGGACAGGGGGGTTACGAGCAGTACATC. It yields the protein CPSSVGQGGYEQYI.

This clonotype occurred many times. This chain joins TRBV30 and TRBJ2-3, with unresolved D. This CDR3 has 12 residues. Trimming cost V 1 base and J 2 bases, with 4 bases left between them. Germline V lookup: CDR1 GTSNPN, CDR2 SVGIG (reference sequence). In DNA, the CDR3 is TGTGCCTGGAGTGGGGACACAGATACGCAGTATTTT. This encodes CAWSGDTDTQYF.

This clonotype was observed at least ten times. The chain employs TRBV28 and TRBJ1-5; 9 nucleotides line up with TRBD1. This CDR3 has 13 amino acids. Trimming at V came to 6 bases and at J to 6 bases, leaving 3 bases not matched to a gene. Per germline, CDR1 MDHEN and CDR2 SYDVKM. The CDR3 spells CASRRTGVQPQHF. CDR3 DNA sequence: TGTGCCAGCAGGCGGACAGGGGTTCAGCCCCAGCATTTT.

A word on this clonotype: One junction end disagrees with the germline gene, perhaps due to a read error. This sequence joins TRBV11-3 and TRBJ2-2; either TRBD1 or TRBD2 may fit D (5 bases each). This CDR3 spans 17 amino acids. CDR1 and CDR2 (germline): SGHNT, YENEEA. CDR3 nucleotides: TGTGCCAGCGGCTTAGACAGCGCTGGTGCGAACACCGGGGAGCTGGTTTTT. It is translated as CASGLDSAGANTGELVF.

Points on this clonotype: No conserved phenylalanine or tryptophan ends this CDR3, so it is likely a read error. This chain connects TRBV18 to TRBJ2-1; D not resolved. The germline gives CDR1 KGHSH, CDR2 LQKENI. The CDR3 has 14 residues. The CDR3 nucleotides are TGTGCCAACTCACCACAAGGTTGGCTCGATGAGCAGTTCATC. This sequence encodes CANSPQGWLDEQFI.

This clonotype is judged medium-sized (0.01 to 0.1%). The rearrangement links TRBV11-2 to TRBJ2-1; the D gene is possibly TRBD1 (6 bases). CDR1 and CDR2 (germline): SGHAT, FQNNGV. The CDR3 runs to 14 residues. V lost 2 bases and J 7 bases, leaving 12 bases between the germline ends. CDR3 sequence (DNA): TGTGCCAGCAGCTTACAGGGTACAGGGAATGAGCAGTTCTTC. Amino acid sequence: CASSLQGTGNEQFF.

This clonotype was counted a single time. No conserved phenylalanine or tryptophan ends this CDR3, so it is likely a read error. The chain recombines TRBV6-6 with TRBJ2-3; 8 nucleotides line up with TRBD2. The CDR3 contains 17 residues. V lost 3 bases and J lost 0; bases outside the gene matches: 8. CDR1 MNHNY and CDR2 SVGAGI come from the germline V gene (reference sequence). The CDR3 protein is CASSYRAAGGSTDTQYL. In nucleotides, the CDR3 is TGTGCCAGCAGTTATAGGGCTGCGGGAGGAAGCACAGATACGCAGTATCTT.

In its sample, this clonotype was seen once. J is TRBJ2-1 and V is TRBV7-3, with 10 positions matching TRBD2. Germline V gene sequence: CDR1 SGHTA, CDR2 FQGTGA. V lost 7 bases, J lost 4 bases, and 7 bases stayed unmatched. There are 15 residues in the CDR3. CDR3 bases: TGTGCCAGCACTTCCGGACTAGCGGTTTACAATGAGCAGTTCTTC. Translation gives CASTSGLAVYNEQFF.

A word on this clonotype: One base away lies a much larger clone, so this may be a sequencing read error. The J gene is TRBJ1-4, the V gene TRBV28, with D maybe TRBD1 (6 bases). Germline V gene data show CDR1 as MDHEN and CDR2 as SYDVKM. The CDR3 has 13 residues. The CDR3 nucleotides read TGTGCCAGCAGTTTCGGGACACTTGCAAAAATGTTTTTT. This translates into CASSFGTLAKMFF.

The V gene is TRBV7-8, the J gene TRBJ2-5; 8 bases align to TRBD1. Germline CDR1 and CDR2: SGHVS and FQNEAQ. With 3 bases clipped from V and 2 bases from J, the junction kept 5 bases outside the gene matches. The CDR3 runs 15 residues. In DNA, the CDR3 is TGTGCCAGCAGCTTTTACGGACAGGGACAAGAGACCCAGTACTTC. Translation gives CASSFYGQGQETQYF. The variable domain in full, with the rest retrieved from reference TRBV7-8 and TRBJ2-5, is GAGVSQSPRYKVAKRGQDVALRCDPISGHVSLFWYQQALGQGPEFLTYFQNEAQLDKSGLPSDRFFAERPEGSVSTLKIQRTQQEDSAVYLCASSFYGQGQETQYFGPGTRLLVL.

Concerning this clonotype itself: The missing conserved phenylalanine or tryptophan at the end of this CDR3 makes a read error likely. J is TRBJ1-1 and V is TRBV4-2, with a weak D call TRBD1 (6 bases). CDR3 size: 16 residues. From germline, CDR1 is LGHNA and CDR2 YNFKEQ. Trimming stripped 0 bases from V and 5 bases from J, with 16 bases between. The CDR3 nucleotides are TGTGCCAGCAGCCAAGATACGGGGGGCGCGGGGACTGAAGCTTTCTAT. It encodes CASSQDTGGAGTEAFY.

Notes on this clonotype: This CDR3 fails to terminate in the conserved phenylalanine or tryptophan, so it likely reflects a read error. The DNA is omitted, as the CDR3 cannot be located on it reliably, and the CDR3 follows TCRdb's listing. The rearrangement uses TRBV5-4 and TRBJ2-5; the D call in the table, TRBD1, was not verified against the DNA. The CDR3 comprises 15 residues, both ends counted. Germline CDR1 is SGHNT and CDR2 is YYREEE (reference sequence). The CDR3: CASSPGGGNGETQDS.

V gene TRBV6-5 combines with J gene TRBJ2-7; tentative D call: TRBD2 (5 bases). V lost 3 bases to trimming and J lost 4 bases, with 16 bases between them. In germline, CDR1 is MNHEY, CDR2 SVGAGI. The CDR3 contains 15 residues. CDR3 DNA sequence: TGTGCCAGCAGTTATGGGGTAGTGGGAGTGTACGAGCAGTACTTC. It translates to CASSYGVVGVYEQYF.

In regard to this clonotype: Since the CDR3 does not end with the conserved phenylalanine or tryptophan, this likely comes from a read error. The chain recombines TRBV11-2 with TRBJ2-1; the match to TRBD1 covers 9 bases. CDR1 is SGHAT and CDR2 is FQNNGV in the germline V gene. The CDR3 is 16 residues long. In DNA form, the CDR3 reads TGTGCCAGCAGCTTAGTTTCGGGACAGGGTTACAATGAACAGTTCCTC. Translated, it gives CASSLVSGQGYNEQFL.

As concerns this clonotype: Sequence at one end of the junction differs from germline and may be a read error. V and J are TRBV6-5 and TRBJ2-3; possible D gene TRBD2, 5 bases. CDR3 length: 15 amino acids. In germline, CDR1 is MNHEY, CDR2 SVGAGI. CDR3 amino acids: CASASRGGRSDTQYF. In nucleotides, the CDR3 is TGTGCCAGCGCAAGTCGCGGAGGAAGGTCGGATACACAGTACTTT.

Ten or more counts support this clonotype. For the CDR3, the DNA is TGTGCCAGCAGTTTAGCAGGGGCCTACACAGATACGCAGTATTTT. It specifies CASSLAGAYTDTQYF. This rearrangement joins TRBV28 to TRBJ2-3, with D perhaps matching TRBD1 (6 bases). This CDR3 spans 15 amino acids. Germline assignment: CDR1 MDHEN and CDR2 SYDVKM. Trimming took 2 bases from V and 2 from J, leaving 11 bases between them.

The table lists this clonotype with a few counts. The J gene is TRBJ2-5, the V gene TRBV19; unclear D gene. CDR3 size: 15 residues. V was cut by 4 bases and J by 1 base, with 13 bases left in between. The germline V gene encodes CDR1 LNHDA and CDR2 SQIVND (reference sequence). The CDR3 coding sequence is TGTGCCAGTAGTAAGGGAAGAATTCTCCAAGAGACCCAGTACTTC. Its protein product is CASSKGRILQETQYF.

To note about this clonotype: A much larger clone differs from this one at a single base, so this may be a read error. V usage is TRBV20-1 and J usage is TRBJ1-6, with D possibly TRBD1 on 6 matching bases. Germline assignment: CDR1 DFQATT and CDR2 SNEGSKA (reference sequence). The CDR3 length is 17 residues. CDR3 loop: CSTRVGGPSSYNSPLHF. CDR3 DNA sequence: TGCAGTACTAGAGTCGGGGGGCCGAGCTCCTATAATTCACCCCTCCACTTT.

Points on this clonotype: A read error may account for a junction end that differs from germline. The chain couples TRBV29-1 to TRBJ2-7; 9 nucleotides match TRBD2. Per the germline V gene, CDR1 is SQVTM and CDR2 is ANQGSEA. The CDR3 is 15 residues long. The CDR3 spells CNVKPTSGSSYEQHF. The DNA for the CDR3 is TGCAACGTTAAGCCGACTAGCGGTAGTTCCTACGAGCAGCACTTC.

The chain couples TRBV20-1 to TRBJ2-3; TRBD2 agrees at 9 bases. The J segment lost 4 bases and the V segment lost 6 bases, leaving 5 bases of the junction unmatched. This CDR3 contains 13 residues. In germline, CDR1 is DFQATT, CDR2 SNEGSKA (reference sequence). The CDR3 spells CSARWTSADTQYF. In DNA form, the CDR3 reads TGCAGTGCAAGATGGACTAGCGCAGATACGCAGTATTTT.

A remark on this clonotype: Mismatch with germline at one junction end may stem from a read error. This chain links TRBV10-2 with TRBJ2-2, with D maybe TRBD2 (5 bases). Germline V CDR1 and CDR2: WSHSY, SAAADI. The CDR3 consists of 13 residues. This CDR3 is CASSGRTTGELFF. The CDR3 coding sequence is TGCGCCAGCAGTGGCCGTACCACCGGGGAGCTGTTCTTT.